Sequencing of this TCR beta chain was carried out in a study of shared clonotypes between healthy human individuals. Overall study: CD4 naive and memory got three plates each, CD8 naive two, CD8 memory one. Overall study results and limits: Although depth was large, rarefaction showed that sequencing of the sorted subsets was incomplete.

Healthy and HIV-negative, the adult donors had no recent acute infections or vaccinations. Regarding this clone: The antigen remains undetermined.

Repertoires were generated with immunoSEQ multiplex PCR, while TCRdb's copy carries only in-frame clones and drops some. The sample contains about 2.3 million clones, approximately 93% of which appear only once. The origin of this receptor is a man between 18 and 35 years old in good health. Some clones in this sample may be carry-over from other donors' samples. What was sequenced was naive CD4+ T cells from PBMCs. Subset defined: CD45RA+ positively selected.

CDR3 in DNA: TGTGCCAGCAGTGCTGGGTCTACTGAAGCTTTCTTT. As protein: CASSAGSTEAFF. This chain joins TRBV6-5 and TRBJ1-1; D call uncertain. Trimming left V 5 bases short and J 5 bases short, with 9 bases between. The CDR3 loop spans 12 amino acids. Germline lookup yields CDR1 MNHEY and CDR2 SVGAGI.